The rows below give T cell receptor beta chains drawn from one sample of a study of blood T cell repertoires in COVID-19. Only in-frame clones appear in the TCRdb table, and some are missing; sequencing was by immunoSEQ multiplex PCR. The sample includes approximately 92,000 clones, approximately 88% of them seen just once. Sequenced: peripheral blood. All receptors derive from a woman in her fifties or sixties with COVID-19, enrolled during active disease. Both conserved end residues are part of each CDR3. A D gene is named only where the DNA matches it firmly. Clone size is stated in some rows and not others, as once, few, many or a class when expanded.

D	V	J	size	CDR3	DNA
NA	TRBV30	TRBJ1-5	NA	CAWNSERSQPQHF	TGTGCCTGGAATAGTGAAAGGAGTCAGCCCCAGCATTTT
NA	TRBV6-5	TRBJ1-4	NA	CATEKKPGGAGKLFF	TGTGCCACCGAGAAGAAACCCGGCGGGGCCGGAAAACTGTTTTTT
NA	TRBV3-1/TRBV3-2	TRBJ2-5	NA	CASSQVEIVQETQYF	TGTGCCAGCAGCCAAGTGGAGATAGTCCAAGAGACCCAGTACTTC
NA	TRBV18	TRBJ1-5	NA	CASSPTGARSNQPQHF	TGTGCCAGCTCACCTACAGGAGCCCGTAGCAATCAGCCCCAGCATTTT
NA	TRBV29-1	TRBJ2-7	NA	CSVSPGGNPYEQYF	TGCAGCGTTTCCCCTGGGGGGAATCCTTACGAGCAGTACTTC
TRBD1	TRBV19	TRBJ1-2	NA	CASTRDRRTNYGYTF	TGTGCCAGTACCAGGGACAGGAGAACTAACTATGGCTACACCTTC
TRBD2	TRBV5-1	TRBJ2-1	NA	CASSWSSGAANEQFF	TGCGCCAGCAGCTGGTCTAGCGGGGCGGCGAATGAGCAGTTCTTC
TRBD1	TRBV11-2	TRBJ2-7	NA	CASSLPRQGKWAEQYF	TGTGCCAGCAGCTTACCTCGACAGGGAAAGTGGGCCGAGCAGTACTTC
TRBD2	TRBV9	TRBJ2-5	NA	CASSMGLAGRQETQYF	TGTGCCAGCAGCATGGGACTAGCGGGGAGGCAAGAGACCCAGTACTTC
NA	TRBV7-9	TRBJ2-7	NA	CASSKTGWAYEQYF	TGTGCCAGCAGCAAGACGGGGTGGGCCTACGAGCAGTACTTC
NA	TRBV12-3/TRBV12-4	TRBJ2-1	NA	CASSLTGFRKQFF	TGTGCCAGCAGTTTGACTGGCTTTAGGAAGCAGTTCTTC
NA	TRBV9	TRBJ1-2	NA	CASSASTDYGYTF	TGTGCCAGCAGCGCATCGACAGACTATGGCTACACCTTC
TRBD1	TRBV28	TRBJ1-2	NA	CASRPAGQGYGYTF	TGTGCCAGCAGGCCCGCGGGACAGGGGTATGGCTACACCTTC
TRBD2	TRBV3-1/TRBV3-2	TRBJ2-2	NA	CASRDTSGGTGELFF	TGTGCCAGCAGGGACACTAGCGGGGGGACCGGGGAGCTGTTTTTT
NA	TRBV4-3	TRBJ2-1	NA	CASSQDGPGNTYNEQFF	TGCGCCAGCAGCCAAGACGGCCCGGGAAACACCTACAATGAGCAGTTCTTC
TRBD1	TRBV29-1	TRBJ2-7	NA	CSVLGGPNEQYF	TGCAGCGTGCTAGGGGGCCCCAACGAGCAGTACTTC
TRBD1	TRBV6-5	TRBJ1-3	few	CASSYAVGTGGNTIYF	TGTGCCAGCAGTTACGCAGTAGGGACAGGCGGAAACACCATATATTTT
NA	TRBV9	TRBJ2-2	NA	CARGGGALGTGELFF	TGTGCCCGAGGAGGGGGGGCGCTGGGCACCGGGGAGCTGTTTTTT
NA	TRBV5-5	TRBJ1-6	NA	CASSFTPDNSPLHF	TGTGCCAGCAGCTTCACACCCGATAATTCACCCCTCCACTTT
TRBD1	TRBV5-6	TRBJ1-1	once	CASSYGLDRDNTEAFF	TGTGCCAGCAGCTACGGGCTGGACAGGGATAACACTGAAGCTTTCTTT
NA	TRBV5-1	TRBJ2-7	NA	CASSLVGYEQYF	TGCGCCAGCAGCTTGGTCGGGTACGAGCAGTACTTC
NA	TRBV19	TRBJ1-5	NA	CASSGGDVSNQPQHF	TGTGCCAGTAGTGGGGGGGACGTTAGCAATCAGCCCCAGCATTTT
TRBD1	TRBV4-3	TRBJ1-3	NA	CASSQDYKGQGNTIYF	TGCGCCAGCAGCCAAGATTACAAGGGACAGGGAAACACCATATATTTT
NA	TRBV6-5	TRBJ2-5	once	CASSYSRFGRETQYF	TGTGCCAGCAGTTACTCGCGCTTCGGGAGAGAGACCCAGTACTTC
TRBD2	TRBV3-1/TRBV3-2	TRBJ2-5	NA	CASSQDGTSGFQETQYF	TGTGCCAGCAGCCAAGATGGAACTAGCGGTTTCCAAGAGACCCAGTACTTC
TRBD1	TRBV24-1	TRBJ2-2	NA	CATSGGTGVAGELFF	TGTGCCACCAGTGGGGGAACAGGGGTAGCCGGGGAGCTGTTTTTT
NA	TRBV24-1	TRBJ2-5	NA	CATSAGWAKTQYF	TGTGCCACCAGCGCAGGGTGGGCCAAGACCCAGTACTTC
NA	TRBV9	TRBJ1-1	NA	CASSVGGTNTEAFF	TGTGCCAGCAGCGTAGGCGGGACCAACACTGAAGCTTTCTTT
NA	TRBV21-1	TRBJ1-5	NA	CASSKALWSPLSNQPQHF	TGTGCCAGCAGCAAAGCGCTATGGAGTCCTTTAAGCAATCAGCCCCAGCATTTT
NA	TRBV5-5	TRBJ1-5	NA	CASSLVIGSGISNQPQHF	TGTGCCAGCAGCTTGGTGATAGGGTCGGGGATTAGCAATCAGCCCCAGCATTTT
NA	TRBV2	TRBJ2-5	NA	CASSERGRVETQYF	TGTGCCAGCAGTGAAAGAGGGCGGGTTGAGACCCAGTACTTC
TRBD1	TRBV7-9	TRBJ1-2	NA	CASSLDGTGIVYGYTF	TGTGCCAGCAGCTTAGACGGGACAGGGATTGTCTATGGCTACACCTTC